This T cell receptor beta chain was obtained from a study of T-cell memory formation after mild COVID-19. Findings of the study overall: While clones contracting from day 15 to 85 were balanced between CD4 and CD8, later expanders leaned CD4+.

The ends lost 10 bases at V and 4 bases at J; junction bases unmatched: 5. This CDR3 is 13 amino acids long. Germline lookup yields CDR1 MNHNY and CDR2 SVGAGI (reference sequence). Of note for this clonotype: Antigen unknown.

5'RACE with constant-segment primers built TCRalpha and TCRbeta cDNA libraries with UMIs. MiXCR was run by TCRdb on the 5' RACE reads, yielding one entry per CDR3 protein. The table shows fewer than 650,000 distinct CDR3 sequences, with 15% to 20% occurring only once. Input material: PBMCs or a T cell subset sorted from them (not recorded which). The origin of this receptor is an adult woman who had mild COVID-19 (a few samples of this study predate the infection). Cell type and time point are not known. The V call is TRBV6-6, the J call TRBJ2-3; TRBD1 matches at 10 bases. The CDR3 coding sequence is TGTGCCACCCTGACAGGGGGCCCAGATACGCAGTATTTT. It specifies CATLTGGPDTQYF.